This T cell receptor beta chain came from a study of post-analysis software for immune sequencing data. Study conclusions and caveats: Normalized Chao1 diversity was significantly reduced in patients versus controls. Relative to controls, patients had roughly five TRBV segments at higher frequency, with TRBV5-6, TRBV5-1 and TRBV20-1 among these. By F measure, strong co-clustering occurred among samples prepared in the same batch.

Libraries were made from TCR beta cDNA, and they carried unique molecular identifiers. TCRdb fed the PCR reads into MiXCR, producing one record per CDR3 protein. The sample records about 770,000 distinct CDR3 sequences, roughly 50% being singletons. With 2 bases clipped from V and 7 bases from J, the junction kept 18 bases outside the gene matches. The CDR3 contains 18 residues. The germline V gene has CDR1 SQVTM and CDR2 ANQGSEA. Concerning this clonotype itself: Its antigen is still unknown.

The clonotype was recovered from a girl aged 10-17 years with multiple sclerosis. Sequencing was performed on blood. The gene calls are TRBV29-1 and TRBJ2-1; 9 bases are a match to TRBD2. CDR3 amino acids: CSVELELVREGLGNEQFF. Written as DNA, the CDR3 is TGCAGCGTTGAATTAGAGTTGGTGCGGGAGGGCCTGGGGAATGAGCAGTTCTTC.